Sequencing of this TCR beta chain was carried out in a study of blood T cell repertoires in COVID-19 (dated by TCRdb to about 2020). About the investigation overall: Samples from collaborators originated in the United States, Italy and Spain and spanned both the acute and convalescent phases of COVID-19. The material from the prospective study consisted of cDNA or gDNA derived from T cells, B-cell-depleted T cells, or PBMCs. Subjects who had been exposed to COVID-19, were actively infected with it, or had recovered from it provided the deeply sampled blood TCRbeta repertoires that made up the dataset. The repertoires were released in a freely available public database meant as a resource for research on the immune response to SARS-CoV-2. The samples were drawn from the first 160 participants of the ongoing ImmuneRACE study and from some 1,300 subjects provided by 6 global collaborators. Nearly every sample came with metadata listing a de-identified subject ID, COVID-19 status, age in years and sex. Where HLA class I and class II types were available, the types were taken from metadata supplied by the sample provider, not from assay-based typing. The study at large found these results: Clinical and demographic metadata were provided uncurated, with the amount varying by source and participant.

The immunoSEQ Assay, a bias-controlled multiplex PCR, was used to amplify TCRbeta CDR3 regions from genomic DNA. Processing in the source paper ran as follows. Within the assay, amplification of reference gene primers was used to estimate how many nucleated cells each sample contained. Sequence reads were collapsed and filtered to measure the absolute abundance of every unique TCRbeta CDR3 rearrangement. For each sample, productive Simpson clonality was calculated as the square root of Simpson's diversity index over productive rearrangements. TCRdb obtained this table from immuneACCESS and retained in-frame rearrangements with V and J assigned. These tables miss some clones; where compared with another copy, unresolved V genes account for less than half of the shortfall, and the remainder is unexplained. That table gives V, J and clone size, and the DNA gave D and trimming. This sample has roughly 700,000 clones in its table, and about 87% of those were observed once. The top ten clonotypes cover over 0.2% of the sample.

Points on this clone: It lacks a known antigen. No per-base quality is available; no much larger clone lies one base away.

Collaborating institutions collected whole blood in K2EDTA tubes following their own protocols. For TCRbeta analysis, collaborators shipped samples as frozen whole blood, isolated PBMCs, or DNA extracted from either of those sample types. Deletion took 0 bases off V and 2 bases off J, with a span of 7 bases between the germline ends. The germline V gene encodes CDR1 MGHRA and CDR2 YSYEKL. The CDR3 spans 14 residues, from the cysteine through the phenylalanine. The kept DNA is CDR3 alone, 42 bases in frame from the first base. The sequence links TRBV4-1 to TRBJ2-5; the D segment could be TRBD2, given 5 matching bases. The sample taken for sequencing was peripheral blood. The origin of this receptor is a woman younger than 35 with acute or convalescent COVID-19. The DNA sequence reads TGCGCCAGCAGCCAAGAGGACTCTCAAGAGACCCAGTACTTC. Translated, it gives CASSQEDSQETQYF.